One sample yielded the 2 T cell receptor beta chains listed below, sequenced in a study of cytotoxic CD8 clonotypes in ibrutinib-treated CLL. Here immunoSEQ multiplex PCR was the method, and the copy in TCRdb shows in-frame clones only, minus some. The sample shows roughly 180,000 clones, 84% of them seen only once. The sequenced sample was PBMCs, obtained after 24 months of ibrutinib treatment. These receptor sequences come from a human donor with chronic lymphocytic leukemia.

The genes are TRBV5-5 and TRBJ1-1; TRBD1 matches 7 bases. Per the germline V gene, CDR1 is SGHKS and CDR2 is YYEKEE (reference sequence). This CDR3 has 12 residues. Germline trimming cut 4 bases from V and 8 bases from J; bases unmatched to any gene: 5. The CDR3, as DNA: TGTGCCAGCAGCGTACCGGGACAGGAAGCTTTCTTT. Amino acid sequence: CASSVPGQEAFF.

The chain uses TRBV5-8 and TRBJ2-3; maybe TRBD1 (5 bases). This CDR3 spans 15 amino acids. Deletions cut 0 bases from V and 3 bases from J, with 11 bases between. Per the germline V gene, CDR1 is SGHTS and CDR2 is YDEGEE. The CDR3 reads CASSLGRQQTDTQYF. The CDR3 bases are TGTGCCAGCAGCTTGGGGAGACAGCAAACAGATACGCAGTATTTT.